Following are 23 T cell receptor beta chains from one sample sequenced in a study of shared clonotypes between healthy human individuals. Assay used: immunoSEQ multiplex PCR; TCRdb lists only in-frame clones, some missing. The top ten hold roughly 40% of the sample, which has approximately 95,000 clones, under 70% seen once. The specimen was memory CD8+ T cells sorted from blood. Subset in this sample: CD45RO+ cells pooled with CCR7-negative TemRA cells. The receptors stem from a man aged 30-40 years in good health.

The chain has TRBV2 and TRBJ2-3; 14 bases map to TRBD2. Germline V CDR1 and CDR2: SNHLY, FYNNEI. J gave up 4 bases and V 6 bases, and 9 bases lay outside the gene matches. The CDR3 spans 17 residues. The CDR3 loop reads CASRLGTSGSLADTQYF. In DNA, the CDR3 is TGTGCCAGCAGGCTAGGGACTAGCGGGAGTTTGGCAGATACGCAGTATTTT.

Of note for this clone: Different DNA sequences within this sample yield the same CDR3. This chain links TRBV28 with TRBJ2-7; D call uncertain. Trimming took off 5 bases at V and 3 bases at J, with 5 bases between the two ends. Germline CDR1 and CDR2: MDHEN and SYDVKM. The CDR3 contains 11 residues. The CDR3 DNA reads TGTGCCAGCAGTCTTTACTACGAGCAGTACTTC. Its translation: CASSLYYEQYF. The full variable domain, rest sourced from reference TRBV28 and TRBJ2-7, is DVKVTQSSRYLVKRTGEKVFLECVQDMDHENMFWYRQDPGLGLRLIYFSYDVKMKEKGDIPEGYSVSREKKERFSLILESASTNQTSMYLCASSLYYEQYFGPGTRLTVT.

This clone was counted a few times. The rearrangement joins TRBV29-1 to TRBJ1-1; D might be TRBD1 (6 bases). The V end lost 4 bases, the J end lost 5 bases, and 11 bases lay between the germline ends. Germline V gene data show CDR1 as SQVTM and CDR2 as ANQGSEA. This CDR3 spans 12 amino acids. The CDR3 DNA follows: TGCAGCGTTGGGGGGCTAGGGACTGAAGCTTTCTTT. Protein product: CSVGGLGTEAFF.

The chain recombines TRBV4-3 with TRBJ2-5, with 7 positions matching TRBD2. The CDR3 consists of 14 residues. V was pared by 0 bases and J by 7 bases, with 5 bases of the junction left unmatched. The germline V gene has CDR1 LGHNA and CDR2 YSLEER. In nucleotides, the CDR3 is TGCGCCAGCAGCCAAGAAATGGGCGGGGGGACCCAGTACTTC. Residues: CASSQEMGGGTQYF.

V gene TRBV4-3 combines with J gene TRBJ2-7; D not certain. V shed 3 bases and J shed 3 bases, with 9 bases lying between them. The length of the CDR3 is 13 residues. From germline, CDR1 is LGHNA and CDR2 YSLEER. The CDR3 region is CASSHNPGYEQYF. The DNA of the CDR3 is TGCGCCAGCAGCCATAATCCCGGCTACGAGCAGTACTTC.

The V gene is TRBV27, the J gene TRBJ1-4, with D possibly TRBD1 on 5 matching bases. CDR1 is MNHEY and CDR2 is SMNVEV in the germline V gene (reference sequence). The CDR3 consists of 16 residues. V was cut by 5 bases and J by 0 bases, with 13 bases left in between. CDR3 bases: TGTGCCAGCAGTATCGACAGACGAACAACTAATGAAAAACTGTTTTTT. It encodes CASSIDRRTTNEKLFF.

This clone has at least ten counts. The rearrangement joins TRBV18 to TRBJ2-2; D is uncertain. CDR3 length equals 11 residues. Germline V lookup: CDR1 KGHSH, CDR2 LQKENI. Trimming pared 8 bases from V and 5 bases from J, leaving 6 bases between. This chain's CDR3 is CASELTGELFF. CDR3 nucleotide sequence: TGTGCCAGCGAACTAACCGGGGAGCTGTTTTTT. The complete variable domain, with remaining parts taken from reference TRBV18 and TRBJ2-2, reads NAGVMQNPRHLVRRRGQEARLRCSPMKGHSHVYWYRQLPEEGLKFMVYLQKENIIDESGMPKERFSAEFPKEGPSILRIQQVVRGDSAAYFCASELTGELFFGEGSRLTVL.

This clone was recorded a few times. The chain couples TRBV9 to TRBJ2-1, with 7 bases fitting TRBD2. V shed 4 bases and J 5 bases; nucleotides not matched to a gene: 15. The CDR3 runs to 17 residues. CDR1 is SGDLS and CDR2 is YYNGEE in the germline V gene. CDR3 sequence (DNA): TGTGCCAGCAGCCCCCCTAAGAGGGCTAGCGGTAACAATGAGCAGTTCTTC. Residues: CASSPPKRASGNNEQFF.

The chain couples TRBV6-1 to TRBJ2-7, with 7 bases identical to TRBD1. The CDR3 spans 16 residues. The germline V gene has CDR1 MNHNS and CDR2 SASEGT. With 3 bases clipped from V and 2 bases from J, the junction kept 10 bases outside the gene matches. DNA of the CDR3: TGTGCCAGCAGTGACTGGGACAGCGATCCTACCTACGAGCAGTACTTC. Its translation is CASSDWDSDPTYEQYF.

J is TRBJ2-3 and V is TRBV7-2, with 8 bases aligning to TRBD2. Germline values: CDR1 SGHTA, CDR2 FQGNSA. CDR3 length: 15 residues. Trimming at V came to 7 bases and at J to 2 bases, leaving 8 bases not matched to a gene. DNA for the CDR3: TGTGCCAGCACCCGGGGGGGGGAGACCACAGATACGCAGTATTTT. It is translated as CASTRGGETTDTQYF.

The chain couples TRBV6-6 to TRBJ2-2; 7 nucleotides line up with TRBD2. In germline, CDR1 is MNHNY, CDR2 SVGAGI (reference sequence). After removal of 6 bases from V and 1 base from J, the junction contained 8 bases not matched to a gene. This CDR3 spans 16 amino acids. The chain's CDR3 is CASRGRERENTGELFF. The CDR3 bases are TGTGCCAGCAGGGGACGGGAGCGGGAGAACACCGGGGAGCTGTTTTTT.

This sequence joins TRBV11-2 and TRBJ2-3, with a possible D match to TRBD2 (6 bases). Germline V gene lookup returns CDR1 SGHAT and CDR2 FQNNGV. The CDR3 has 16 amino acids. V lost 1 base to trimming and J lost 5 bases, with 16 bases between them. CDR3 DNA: TGTGCCAGCAGCTTAGCCGCTTGGCGGGGTGAAGATACGCAGTATTTT. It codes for CASSLAAWRGEDTQYF.

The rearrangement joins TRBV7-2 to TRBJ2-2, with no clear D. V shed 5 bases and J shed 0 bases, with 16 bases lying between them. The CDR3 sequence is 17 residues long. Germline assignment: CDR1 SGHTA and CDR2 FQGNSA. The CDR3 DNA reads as TGTGCCAGCAGCCCGTCCCTTGGGAAAGCGAACACCGGGGAGCTGTTTTTT. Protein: CASSPSLGKANTGELFF.

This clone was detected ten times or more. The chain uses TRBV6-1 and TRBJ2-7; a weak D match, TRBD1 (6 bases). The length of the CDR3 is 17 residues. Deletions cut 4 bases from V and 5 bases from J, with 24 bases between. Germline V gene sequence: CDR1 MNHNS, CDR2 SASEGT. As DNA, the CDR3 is TGTGCCAGCAGTGGGCCCCAAACCAGGGGACCCACCAACGAGCAGTACTTC. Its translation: CASSGPQTRGPTNEQYF.

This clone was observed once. The CDR3 region has the DNA TGTGCCAGCAGTGAATGGAACACTGAAGCTTTCTTT. Translated: CASSEWNTEAFF. V gene TRBV25-1 combines with J gene TRBJ1-1, with D unclear. Germline V gives CDR1 MGHDK, CDR2 SYGVNS. CDR3 length equals 12 residues. V was cut by 1 base and J by 1 base, with 1 base left in between.

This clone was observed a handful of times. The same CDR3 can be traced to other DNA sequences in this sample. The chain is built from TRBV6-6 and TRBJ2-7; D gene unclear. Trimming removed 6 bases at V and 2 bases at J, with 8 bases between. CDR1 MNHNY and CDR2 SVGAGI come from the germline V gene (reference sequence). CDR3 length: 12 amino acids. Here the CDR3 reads CASRSLAYEQYF. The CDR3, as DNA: TGTGCCAGCAGGAGCTTGGCCTACGAGCAGTACTTC.

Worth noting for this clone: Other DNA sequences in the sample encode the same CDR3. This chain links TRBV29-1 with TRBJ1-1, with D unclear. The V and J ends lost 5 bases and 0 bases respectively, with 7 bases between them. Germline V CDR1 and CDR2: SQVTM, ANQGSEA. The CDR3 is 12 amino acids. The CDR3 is CSVRPMNTEAFF. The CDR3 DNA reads TGCAGCGTTCGCCCAATGAACACTGAAGCTTTCTTT.

The CDR3 is CASSPRDRASNRSQHF. CDR3 bases: TGTGCCAGCAGTCCCCGGGACAGGGCCTCCAATCGGTCCCAGCATTTT. The chain recombines TRBV28 with TRBJ1-5; 9 nucleotides align to TRBD1. The CDR3 totals 16 residues. The germline V gene encodes CDR1 MDHEN and CDR2 SYDVKM. The trim removed 5 bases at V and 11 bases at J, leaving 16 bases unmatched.

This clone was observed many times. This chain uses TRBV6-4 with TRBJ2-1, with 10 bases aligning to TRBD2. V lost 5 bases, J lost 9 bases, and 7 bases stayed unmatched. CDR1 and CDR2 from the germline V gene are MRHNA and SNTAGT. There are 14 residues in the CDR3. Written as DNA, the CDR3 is TGTGCCAGCAGTCTCCTAGCGGGAGTAGGTGAGCAGTTCTTC. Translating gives CASSLLAGVGEQFF.

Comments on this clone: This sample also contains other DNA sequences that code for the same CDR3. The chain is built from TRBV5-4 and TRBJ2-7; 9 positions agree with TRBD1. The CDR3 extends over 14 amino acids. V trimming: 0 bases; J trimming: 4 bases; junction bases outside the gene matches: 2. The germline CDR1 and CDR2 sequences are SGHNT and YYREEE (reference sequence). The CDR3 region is CASSLGDRAYEQYF. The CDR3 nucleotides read TGTGCCAGCAGCTTGGGGGACAGGGCTTACGAGCAGTACTTC.

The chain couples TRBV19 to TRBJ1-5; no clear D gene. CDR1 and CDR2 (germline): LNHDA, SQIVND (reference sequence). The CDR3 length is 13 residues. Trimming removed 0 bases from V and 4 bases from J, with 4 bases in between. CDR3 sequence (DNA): TGTGCCAGTAGTATAGATCCGAATCAGCCCCAGCATTTT. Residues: CASSIDPNQPQHF.

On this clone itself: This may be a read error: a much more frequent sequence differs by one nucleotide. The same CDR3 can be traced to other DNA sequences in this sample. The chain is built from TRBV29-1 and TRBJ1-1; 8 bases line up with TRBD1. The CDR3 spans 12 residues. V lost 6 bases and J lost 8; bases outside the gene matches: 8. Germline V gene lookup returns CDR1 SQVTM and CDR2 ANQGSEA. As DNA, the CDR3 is TGCAGCGTCACAGGGGGGGAGACGGAAGCTTTCTTT. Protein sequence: CSVTGGETEAFF.

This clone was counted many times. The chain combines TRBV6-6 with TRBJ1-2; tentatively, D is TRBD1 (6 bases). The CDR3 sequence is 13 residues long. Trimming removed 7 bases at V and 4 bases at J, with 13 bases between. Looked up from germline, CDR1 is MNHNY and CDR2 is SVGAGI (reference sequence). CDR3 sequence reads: CASNNQGSYGYTF. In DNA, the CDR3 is TGTGCCAGCAACAATCAGGGGAGCTATGGCTACACCTTC.